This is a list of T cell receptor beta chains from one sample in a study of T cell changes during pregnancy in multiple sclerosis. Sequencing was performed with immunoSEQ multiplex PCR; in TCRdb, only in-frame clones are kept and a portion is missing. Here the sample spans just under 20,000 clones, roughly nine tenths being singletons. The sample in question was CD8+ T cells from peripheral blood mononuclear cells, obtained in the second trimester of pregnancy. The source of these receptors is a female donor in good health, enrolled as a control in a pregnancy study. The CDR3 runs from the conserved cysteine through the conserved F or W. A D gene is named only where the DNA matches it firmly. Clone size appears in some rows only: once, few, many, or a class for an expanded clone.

CDR3nt: TGTGCCAGCAGCTCAAACATTCAGACAGGGTACAACACTGAAGCTTTCTTT
CDR3aa: CASSSNIQTGYNTEAFF
v_gene: TRBV7-9
j_gene: TRBJ1-1
d_gene: TRBD1
abundance: -

CDR3nt: TGTGCCAGAAGCTTAAGTGGGCACGTCACCGGGGAGCTGTTTTTT
CDR3aa: CARSLSGHVTGELFF
v_gene: TRBV7-5
j_gene: TRBJ2-2
d_gene: -
abundance: -

CDR3nt: TGCGCCAGCAGCCAAGATTCCCGGGGGGTGAGCTCCTACAATGAGCAGTTCTTC
CDR3aa: CASSQDSRGVSSYNEQFF
v_gene: TRBV4-1
j_gene: TRBJ2-1
d_gene: TRBD2
abundance: -

CDR3nt: TGTGCCAGTAGTAATGCCTTAGCGGGAGGGCAAGAGACCCAGTACTTC
CDR3aa: CASSNALAGGQETQYF
v_gene: TRBV19
j_gene: TRBJ2-5
d_gene: TRBD2
abundance: -

CDR3nt: TGCAGCGTTGTCACCGGGGACACAGATACGCAGTATTTT
CDR3aa: CSVVTGDTDTQYF
v_gene: TRBV29-1
j_gene: TRBJ2-3
d_gene: -
abundance: -

CDR3nt: TGTGCCAGTAAGCGAGCCGGGACTGAGAACACTGAAGCTTTCTTT
CDR3aa: CASKRAGTENTEAFF
v_gene: TRBV19
j_gene: TRBJ1-1
d_gene: -
abundance: -

CDR3nt: TGTGCCTGGTCCCGACTAGCGGACTACAATGAGCAGTTCTTC
CDR3aa: CAWSRLADYNEQFF
v_gene: TRBV30
j_gene: TRBJ2-1
d_gene: TRBD2
abundance: -

CDR3nt: TGTGCCAGCAGTTCGGCGGGCTCCTACGAGCAGTACTTC
CDR3aa: CASSSAGSYEQYF
v_gene: TRBV27
j_gene: TRBJ2-7
d_gene: -
abundance: once

CDR3nt: TGTGCTAGCAGCCCGGGGGTCGGAGACGAGCAGTACTTC
CDR3aa: CASSPGVGDEQYF
v_gene: TRBV7-7
j_gene: TRBJ2-7
d_gene: -
abundance: -

CDR3nt: TGTGCCAGCACCCCTGGACAAGCGAACTCCTACAATGAGCAGTTCTTC
CDR3aa: CASTPGQANSYNEQFF
v_gene: TRBV28
j_gene: TRBJ2-1
d_gene: -
abundance: -

CDR3nt: TGTGCCAGCAGCTTACGGGAAAGAGGGCCTCTCAATGAGCAGTTCTTC
CDR3aa: CASSLRERGPLNEQFF
v_gene: TRBV7-9
j_gene: TRBJ2-1
d_gene: -
abundance: -

CDR3nt: TGTGCCAGCAGCTTGCCGGGACAGGGGACTAGTGAAGCTTTCTTT
CDR3aa: CASSLPGQGTSEAFF
v_gene: TRBV9
j_gene: TRBJ1-1
d_gene: TRBD1
abundance: -

CDR3nt: TGTGCCAGCAGCCAAGATTGGAAAGGGGTCACTGAAGCTTTCTTT
CDR3aa: CASSQDWKGVTEAFF
v_gene: TRBV4-2
j_gene: TRBJ1-1
d_gene: -
abundance: medium-sized

CDR3nt: TGTGCCAGCAGTGACGGCGGACAGGGTAGGAACGAGCAGTACTTC
CDR3aa: CASSDGGQGRNEQYF
v_gene: TRBV6-4
j_gene: TRBJ2-7
d_gene: TRBD1
abundance: -

CDR3nt: TGTGCCACCAGCAGATCGCCGACAGGAGATGATGGCTACACCTTC
CDR3aa: CATSRSPTGDDGYTF
v_gene: TRBV15
j_gene: TRBJ1-2
d_gene: -
abundance: -

CDR3nt: TGTGCCAGCAGTATACCTGGGACTGGCGTCTACGAGCAGTACTTC
CDR3aa: CASSIPGTGVYEQYF
v_gene: TRBV11-2
j_gene: TRBJ2-7
d_gene: -
abundance: -

CDR3nt: TGTGCCAGCAGCTTATCAGGGGACCCTGAAGCTTTCTTT
CDR3aa: CASSLSGDPEAFF
v_gene: TRBV5-5
j_gene: TRBJ1-1
d_gene: -
abundance: -

CDR3nt: TGTGCCAGCAGTCAGGGTACCCCGGACGAGCAGTACTTC
CDR3aa: CASSQGTPDEQYF
v_gene: TRBV6-5
j_gene: TRBJ2-7
d_gene: -
abundance: -

CDR3nt: TGTGCCAGTCGGGCCGGGACAGGACACCAAGAGACCCAGTACTTC
CDR3aa: CASRAGTGHQETQYF
v_gene: TRBV4-2
j_gene: TRBJ2-5
d_gene: TRBD1
abundance: -

CDR3nt: TGTGCCAGCAGCGTAGGGGACAGGGGGACTGAAGCTTTCTTT
CDR3aa: CASSVGDRGTEAFF
v_gene: TRBV9
j_gene: TRBJ1-1
d_gene: TRBD1
abundance: few

CDR3nt: TGCAGCGGGGGCCCGACAGATACGCAGTATTTT
CDR3aa: CSGGPTDTQYF
v_gene: TRBV29-1
j_gene: TRBJ2-3
d_gene: -
abundance: -

CDR3nt: TGTGCCAGCAGTTTATCAGGGCTAGCGAGCTACACCTTC
CDR3aa: CASSLSGLASYTF
v_gene: TRBV27
j_gene: TRBJ1-2
d_gene: -
abundance: few

CDR3nt: TGTGCCTGGGATCGGGACAGGGTACGGACTGAAGCTTTCTTT
CDR3aa: CAWDRDRVRTEAFF
v_gene: TRBV30
j_gene: TRBJ1-1
d_gene: TRBD1
abundance: -

CDR3nt: TGCAGCGCCAGAGGGGGCTCTGGGGCCAACGTCCTGACTTTC
CDR3aa: CSARGGSGANVLTF
v_gene: TRBV29-1
j_gene: TRBJ2-6
d_gene: -
abundance: -

CDR3nt: TGTGCCAGCAGCGCAGGAGGGACAGGCTTTTATGGCTACACCTTC
CDR3aa: CASSAGGTGFYGYTF
v_gene: TRBV7-9
j_gene: TRBJ1-2
d_gene: TRBD1
abundance: -

CDR3nt: TGTGCCAGCAGTTTCAGCGGAGGAAACTACGAGCAGTACTTC
CDR3aa: CASSFSGGNYEQYF
v_gene: TRBV27
j_gene: TRBJ2-7
d_gene: -
abundance: -

CDR3nt: TGTGCCAGCAGTTACAAACCACGGACAGAAACCGGGGAGCTGTTTTTT
CDR3aa: CASSYKPRTETGELFF
v_gene: TRBV6-5
j_gene: TRBJ2-2
d_gene: -
abundance: -

CDR3nt: TGTGCCAGCAGTGACGATAGCGGGGGGGGCAATGAGCAGTTCTTC
CDR3aa: CASSDDSGGGNEQFF
v_gene: TRBV6-4
j_gene: TRBJ2-1
d_gene: TRBD2
abundance: -

CDR3nt: TGTGCCAGCAGAGAGTTTGGGAGGGGAGGCACTGAAGCTTTCTTT
CDR3aa: CASREFGRGGTEAFF
v_gene: TRBV2
j_gene: TRBJ1-1
d_gene: -
abundance: few

CDR3nt: TGTGCCAGCGGGGAGGGGGTGGGCACTAATGAAAAACTGTTTTTT
CDR3aa: CASGEGVGTNEKLFF
v_gene: TRBV6-1
j_gene: TRBJ1-4
d_gene: -
abundance: few